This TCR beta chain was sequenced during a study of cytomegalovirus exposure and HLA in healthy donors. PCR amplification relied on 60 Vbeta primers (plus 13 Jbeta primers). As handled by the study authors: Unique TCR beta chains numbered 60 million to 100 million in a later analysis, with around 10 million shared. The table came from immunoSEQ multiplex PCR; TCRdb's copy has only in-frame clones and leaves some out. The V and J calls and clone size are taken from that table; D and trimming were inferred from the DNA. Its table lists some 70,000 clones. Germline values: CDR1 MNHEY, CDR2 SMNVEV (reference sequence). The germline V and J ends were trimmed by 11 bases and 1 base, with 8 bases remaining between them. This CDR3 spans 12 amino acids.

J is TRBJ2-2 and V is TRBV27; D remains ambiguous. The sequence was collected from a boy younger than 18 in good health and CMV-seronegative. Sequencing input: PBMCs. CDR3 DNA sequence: TGTGCCTCCCGACTGAACACCGGGGAGCTGTTTTTT. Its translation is CASRLNTGELFF.